This T cell receptor (beta chain) was profiled in a study of cytomegalovirus exposure and HLA in healthy donors. Study-wide findings and caveats: Testing in vitro showed a few CMV-associated chains specific for CMV antigens. 164 TCR beta chains were listed as cytomegalovirus-associated. At a 0.05 false discovery rate, a later analysis found approximately 15,000 TCR beta sequences to be associated with HLA alleles.

There are a few counts of this clone. Its antigen is not identified. CDR1 is SGHAT, CDR2 FQNNGV, per germline. The CDR3 length is 18 residues. V lost 1 base and J lost 7; bases outside the gene matches: 16. PCR primers comprised 60 Vbeta and 13 Jbeta primers. Produced via immunoSEQ multiplex PCR; TCRdb's table is partial and in-frame only. The sample yields some 170,000 clones, approximately 80% seen once. The sequencing sample was made of PBMCs. The rearrangement links TRBV11-2 to TRBJ2-3; 8 bases line up with TRBD1. The origin of this receptor is a man in his fifties or sixties in good health and CMV-seropositive. In nucleotides, the CDR3 is TGTGCCAGCAGCTTAGGGCCTCTCCAGGGGGCCTCCGGAAATACGCAGTATTTT. Residues: CASSLGPLQGASGNTQYF.